The clone carrying this T cell receptor beta chain was found many times. The CDR3 has 15 residues. V was cut by 0 bases and J by 10 bases, with 16 bases left in between. CDR1 is MGHRA and CDR2 is YSYEKL in the germline V gene. This specimen comes from a study of patients and donors after allogeneic stem cell transplantation. TCRdb reanalysed the RT-PCR reads using MiXCR and keeps one entry per CDR3 protein. The top ten clones hold 5.5% to 6.5% of a sample with about a million distinct CDR3 sequences, roughly 18% of them seen once. Sample: blood, either unsorted or a sorted T cell fraction (not recorded which). The receptor was isolated from a human donor who was either an allogeneic HSCT recipient or a stem cell or donor lymphocyte infusion donor (not recorded which). It is not recorded whose cells these are; they may come from a transplant donor. This chain connects TRBV4-1 to TRBJ2-1; D perhaps matches TRBD2 (6 bases). CDR3 sequence (DNA): TGCGCCAGCAGCCAAGATCCGGAGGGCTGGGGAGAGCAGTTCTTC. Encoded protein: CASSQDPEGWGEQFF.